The present entry profiles one TCR beta chain with its context. The antigen remains undetermined. This entry comes from a study of T cell responses to AZD1222 COVID-19 vaccine. The method was immunoSEQ multiplex PCR; TCRdb's version includes in-frame clones alone and lacks a portion of them. The sample has 100,000 to 150,000 clones; approximately 85% are singletons. Study-wide findings and caveats: The reported proportion of spike-specific TCRs targeting unmutated variant regions was nearly half. Donors in the cohort were predominantly white British and more often female, and clonal diversity was possibly underestimated. Repertoires in all cases were sampled only once the peak T cell response had passed.

The source of this sequence is an adult in good health. The sequenced sample was peripheral blood, obtained on day 0 of AZD1222 vaccination.

DNA for the CDR3: TGTGCCAGCAGCAAAAGGACAGGCGGCGTAAATCAGCCCCAGCATTTT. As protein: CASSKRTGGVNQPQHF. This rearrangement joins TRBV7-2 to TRBJ1-5; TRBD1 matches 7 bases. Germline V gene sequence: CDR1 SGHTA, CDR2 FQGNSA. Germline trimming cut 5 bases from V and 4 bases from J; bases unmatched to any gene: 11. CDR3 length equals 16 residues.